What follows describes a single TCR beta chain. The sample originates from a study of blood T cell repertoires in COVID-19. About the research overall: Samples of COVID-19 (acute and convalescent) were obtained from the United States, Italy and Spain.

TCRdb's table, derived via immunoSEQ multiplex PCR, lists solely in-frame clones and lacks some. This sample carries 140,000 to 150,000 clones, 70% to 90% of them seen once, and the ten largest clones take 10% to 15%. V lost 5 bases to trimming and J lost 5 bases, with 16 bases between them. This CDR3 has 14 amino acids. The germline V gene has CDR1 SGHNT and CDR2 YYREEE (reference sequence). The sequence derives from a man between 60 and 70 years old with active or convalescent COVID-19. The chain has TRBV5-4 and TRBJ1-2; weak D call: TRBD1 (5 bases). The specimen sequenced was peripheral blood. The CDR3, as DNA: TGTGCCAGCAGTTTTATAAGCGGGGGGTATGGCTACACCTTC. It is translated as CASSFISGGYGYTF.